Following are 5 T cell receptor beta chains from one sample sequenced in a study of Ad26.COV2.S vaccination and SARS-CoV-2 variants. Assay used: immunoSEQ multiplex PCR; TCRdb lists only in-frame clones, some missing. The repertoire consists of fewer than 900,000 clones, with approximately 88% occurring once and the leading ten covering over 1.3%. The treatment: about 20 received Ad26.COV2.S at low or high dose, single or two shots; about 5 received placebo; per-sample allocation not given. Sampling was performed 63 days after the first vaccine or placebo injection. The sequences come from peripheral blood, collected in a trial of Ad26.COV2.S vaccine versus placebo. The receptors were gathered from a person between 18 and 65 years old who received the Ad26.COV2.S COVID-19 vaccine or a placebo.

The chain combines TRBV29-1 with TRBJ2-5; TRBD1 matches at 10 bases. This CDR3 comprises 13 residues. Germline trimming cut 6 bases from V and 0 bases from J; bases unmatched to any gene: 1. Germline V lookup: CDR1 SQVTM, CDR2 ANQGSEA. The CDR3 DNA is TGCAGCGTGACAGGGGGCAACCAAGAGACCCAGTACTTC. This translates into CSVTGGNQETQYF.

V gene TRBV6-5 combines with J gene TRBJ2-5; perhaps TRBD2 as D (5 bases). Trimming shortened V by 0 bases and J by 5 bases, and 10 bases separated the two germline ends. The CDR3 consists of 14 residues. CDR1 and CDR2 from the germline V gene are MNHEY and SVGAGI. The CDR3 DNA follows: TGTGCCAGCAGTTACTCTAAACTAGGGGAGACCCAGTACTTC. Translating it yields CASSYSKLGETQYF.

The gene calls are TRBV30 and TRBJ1-2; D might be TRBD1 (5 bases). Germline V lookup: CDR1 GTSNPN, CDR2 SVGIG (reference sequence). V shed 1 base and J shed 7 bases, with 16 bases lying between them. The CDR3 consists of 14 residues. The CDR3 reads CAWSDRWDVGGYTF. The DNA for the CDR3 is TGTGCCTGGAGTGACCGGTGGGACGTCGGTGGCTACACCTTC.

The genes are TRBV7-2 and TRBJ2-5; 7 bases agree with TRBD1. Germline V lookup: CDR1 SGHTA, CDR2 FQGNSA. V lost 6 bases and J lost 5; bases outside the gene matches: 6. CDR3 length equals 13 residues. The CDR3 nucleotides read TGTGCCAGCAGGCTAAAGGGGGCGGAGACCCAGTACTTC. Translation: CASRLKGAETQYF.

In its sample, this clone was seen once. V and J are TRBV27 and TRBJ2-5; TRBD2 agrees at 10 bases. The trim removed 0 bases at V and 4 bases at J, leaving 8 bases unmatched. This CDR3 contains 17 residues. Germline values: CDR1 MNHEY, CDR2 SMNVEV (reference sequence). CDR3 sequence: CASSLSAAGGPVETQYF. CDR3 DNA: TGTGCCAGCAGTTTATCCGCAGCGGGAGGGCCGGTAGAGACCCAGTACTTC.